The 24 T cell receptor beta chains presented below share a single source sample, sequenced in a study of T cells after yellow fever vaccination. TCRdb passed the 5' RACE reads through MiXCR, listing each CDR3 protein once. The sample contains 250,000 or so distinct CDR3 sequences, approximately 3.6% of which appear only once. The specimen was PBMCs, collected 15 days after the yellow fever booster vaccination. All receptors come from a man aged 18 to 30 who received the YFV17D yellow fever vaccine.

This clonotype came up a few times. A much larger clone sits a single nucleotide away, making a read error possible. The chain couples TRBV7-8 to TRBJ2-2; a weak D match, TRBD2 (5 bases). CDR3 size: 13 residues. The germline V and J ends were trimmed by 2 bases and 5 bases, with 6 bases remaining between them. Germline V lookup: CDR1 SGHVS, CDR2 FQNEAQ. CDR3 sequence reads: CASSLPGTGELFF. The CDR3 DNA follows: TGTGCCAGCAGCTTACCGGGGACCGGGGAGCTGTTTTTT.

This clonotype has at least ten counts. The chain has TRBV7-9 and TRBJ2-1; D may match TRBD1 or TRBD2 (5 bases each). Per the germline V gene, CDR1 is SEHNR and CDR2 is FQNEAQ (reference sequence). V was pared by 5 bases and J by 0 bases, with 14 bases between. The CDR3 is 16 residues long. This CDR3 is CASSPRDGASYNEQFF. The CDR3, as DNA: TGTGCCAGCAGCCCCCGGGATGGGGCCTCCTACAATGAGCAGTTCTTC.

This clonotype showed up many times. CDR3 coding DNA: TGCAGCGTTGAACCCATGGACGGGGCCACAGATACGCAGTATTTT. The encoded protein is CSVEPMDGATDTQYF. This sequence joins TRBV29-1 and TRBJ2-3; either TRBD1 or TRBD2 may fit D (5 bases each). Germline V gene sequence: CDR1 SQVTM, CDR2 ANQGSEA. With 2 bases removed from V and 2 bases from J, the gap between germline ends came to 14 bases. The length of the CDR3 is 15 residues.

This clonotype showed up many times. The chain employs TRBV10-2 and TRBJ1-5; D uncertain. Per germline, CDR1 WSHSY and CDR2 SAAADI. The ends were cut back, 0 bases at V and 3 bases at J, with 6 bases in the middle. This CDR3 has 14 amino acids. CDR3: CASSESHINQPQHF. Here the CDR3 DNA reads TGCGCCAGCAGTGAGTCCCATATCAATCAGCCCCAGCATTTT.

This clonotype occurred a few times. The J gene is TRBJ1-2, the V gene TRBV4-3, with a possible D match to TRBD1 (5 bases). Germline assignment: CDR1 LGHNA and CDR2 YSLEER. The CDR3 consists of 14 residues. V dropped 1 base and J dropped 8 bases, with 14 bases sitting between them. CDR3 DNA sequence: TGCGCCAGCAGCCAAGGCGGGGGTGGAGCGGGCTACACCTTC. Encoded protein: CASSQGGGGAGYTF.

This clonotype was seen repeatedly, ten times or more. The V gene is TRBV6-2 or TRBV6-3, the J gene TRBJ2-7, with 10 bases fitting TRBD1. Trimming at V came to 4 bases and at J to 6 bases, leaving 6 bases not matched to a gene. This CDR3 comprises 14 residues. The germline gives CDR1 MNHEY, CDR2 SVGEGT. The CDR3 loop is CASSLTGGSSEQYV. In DNA, the CDR3 is TGTGCCAGCAGTTTGACAGGGGGCTCTAGCGAGCAGTACGTC.

Many counts were recorded for this clonotype. Here the CDR3 DNA reads TGCGCCAGCAGCTTAGAAGGATCCTCGGGGGTGCAGTACGTC. This gives the protein CASSLEGSSGVQYV. This chain links TRBV5-1 with TRBJ2-7, with D possibly TRBD2 on 6 matching bases. This CDR3 spans 14 amino acids. The V end was cut by 2 bases, the J end by 9 bases, with 18 bases between. Germline lookup yields CDR1 SGHRS and CDR2 YFSETQ.

This clonotype has ten or more counts. The chain has TRBV6-6 and TRBJ2-3; 8 bases agree with TRBD2. After removal of 5 bases from V and 6 bases from J, the junction contained 7 bases not matched to a gene. CDR1 is MNHNY, CDR2 SVGAGI, per germline (reference sequence). The CDR3 totals 14 residues. CDR3 coding DNA: TGTGCCAGCAGTGGAACTAGCGGTTGGGATACGCAGTATTTT. This translates into CASSGTSGWDTQYF.

This clonotype has ten or more counts. V is TRBV5-1 and J is TRBJ1-4; the match to TRBD1 covers 9 bases. The V gene end was trimmed by 4 bases and the J gene end by 2 bases; junction bases not matched to a gene: 6. Germline V gene sequence: CDR1 SGHRS, CDR2 YFSETQ. This CDR3 spans 16 amino acids. The CDR3 loop reads CASSPGQGWTNEKLFF. The CDR3 nucleotides are TGCGCCAGCAGCCCCGGACAGGGGTGGACTAATGAAAAACTGTTTTTT.

This clonotype was recorded a few times. The chain joins TRBV5-4 to TRBJ2-3; D remains ambiguous. The CDR3 is made up of 15 amino acids. Germline CDR1 SGHNT, CDR2 YYREEE (reference sequence). The germline V and J ends were trimmed by 0 bases and 2 bases, with 10 bases remaining between them. CDR3 sequence reads: CASSLVGSYTDTQYF. The CDR3, as DNA: TGTGCCAGCAGCTTGGTCGGCAGCTACACAGATACGCAGTATTTT.

This clonotype was counted many times. The V gene is TRBV6-5, the J gene TRBJ2-5; weak D call: TRBD2 (5 bases). The CDR3 is 13 amino acids. Germline CDR1 and CDR2: MNHEY and SVGAGI. Trimming pared 7 bases from V and 4 bases from J, leaving 13 bases between. CDR3 amino acids: CASKRASSETQYF. DNA of the CDR3: TGTGCCAGCAAGAGGGCTTCCTCAGAGACCCAGTACTTC.

This clonotype was counted many times. This sequence joins TRBV5-6 and TRBJ1-5, with TRBD1 as a possible D gene (5 bases). V was pared by 4 bases and J by 7 bases, with 15 bases between. Germline V gene data show CDR1 as SGHDT and CDR2 as YYEEEE. The CDR3 has 14 residues. DNA of the CDR3: TGTGCCAGCAGCCCAGGGTGGCGGGGCCAGCCCCAGCATTTT. Amino acids: CASSPGWRGQPQHF.

This clonotype was seen more than once but under ten times. This rearrangement joins TRBV5-1 to TRBJ1-6; the match to TRBD1 covers 7 bases. The J segment lost 5 bases and the V segment lost 4 bases, leaving 6 bases of the junction unmatched. The CDR3 loop spans 15 amino acids. Germline V gives CDR1 SGHRS, CDR2 YFSETQ. The CDR3 bases are TGCGCCAGCAGCCTACAGGGGTGGGATAATTCACCCCTCCACTTT. This translates into CASSLQGWDNSPLHF.

This clonotype was counted ten times or more. The chain recombines TRBV28 with TRBJ1-5; D might be TRBD1 (5 bases). V was cut by 6 bases and J by 7 bases, with 13 bases left in between. There are 13 residues in the CDR3. The germline CDR1 and CDR2 sequences are MDHEN and SYDVKM. Here the CDR3 DNA reads TGTGCCAGCAGGGACCCAGGGCGACAGCCCCAGCATTTT. Protein sequence: CASRDPGRQPQHF.

This clonotype occurred many times. The CDR3 DNA sequence: TGTGCCAGCAGCCAAGCTCAGCCCCCCTACGAGCAGTACTTC. Amino acids: CASSQAQPPYEQYF. The V call is TRBV14, the J call TRBJ2-7; D is unresolved. Trimming shortened V by 1 base and J by 2 bases, and 9 bases separated the two germline ends. Germline V gene sequence: CDR1 SGHDN, CDR2 FVKESK. The CDR3 extends over 14 amino acids.

This clonotype was recorded many times. The junction shows a germline mismatch at one end, possibly a read error. The chain carries TRBV4-1 and TRBJ2-5; a possible D gene is TRBD2 (5 bases). The CDR3 consists of 16 residues. The germline V gene has CDR1 MGHRA and CDR2 YSYEKL. The CDR3, as DNA: TGCGCCAGCAGACAAGGAAGGTGGGAGTCCCAAGAGACCCAGTACTTC. The encoded protein is CASRQGRWESQETQYF.

Many counts were recorded for this clonotype. The chain combines TRBV7-3 with TRBJ1-1; D not resolved. Trimming took off 5 bases at V and 10 bases at J, with 8 bases between the two ends. Germline V CDR1 and CDR2: SGHTA, FQGTGA. This CDR3 region has 10 residues. Here the CDR3 DNA reads TGTGCCAGCAGCCCCTGGGGAGCTTTCTTT. Protein: CASSPWGAFF.

There are many counts of this clonotype. This chain joins TRBV23-1 and TRBJ2-7; D perhaps matches TRBD2 (6 bases). TRBV23-1 counts as an open reading frame of uncertain function. With 7 bases removed from V and 5 bases from J, the gap between germline ends came to 18 bases. The CDR3 sequence is 14 residues long. The CDR3 loop reads CASTPPGRSNEQYF. CDR3 in DNA: TGCGCCAGCACCCCACCGGGGAGGTCTAACGAGCAGTACTTC.

As for this clonotype: A much larger clone differs by one base, so this may be a read error. V usage is TRBV20-1 and J usage is TRBJ1-2, with D unclear. The CDR3 loop spans 13 amino acids. Germline CDR1 DFQATT, CDR2 SNEGSKA (reference sequence). As DNA, the CDR3 is TGCAGTGCCAGAGCCCCCCAATTTTATGGCTACACCTTC. The encoded protein is CSARAPQFYGYTF.

This clonotype was seen repeatedly, ten times or more. This chain uses TRBV12-3 or TRBV12-4 with TRBJ1-2; no definite D call. The CDR3 runs 15 residues. V was pared by 7 bases and J by 7 bases, with 22 bases between. CDR3 in amino acids: CASTRLEGRIGGYTF. DNA of the CDR3: TGTGCCAGCACCCGTCTAGAGGGTCGTATCGGTGGCTACACCTTC.

This clonotype was seen a handful of times. The chain joins TRBV10-3 to TRBJ2-5, with no clear D. Looked up from germline, CDR1 is ENHRY and CDR2 is SYGVKD. The CDR3 contains 13 residues. Trimming removed 9 bases at V and 1 base at J, with 12 bases between. In nucleotides, the CDR3 is TGTGCCATTGGACCCGTCTCCCAAGAGACCCAGTACTTC. Encoded protein: CAIGPVSQETQYF.

At least ten counts were recorded for this clonotype. The chain links TRBV20-1 to TRBJ2-3, with 7 positions matching TRBD2. The CDR3 sequence is 14 residues long. Trimming removed 7 bases from V and 2 bases from J; junction bases left unmatched: 9. Germline CDR1 reads DFQATT; CDR2 reads SNEGSKA (reference sequence). The DNA of the CDR3 is TGCAGTGTCGAAAGGCGGGGGTCCACAGATACGCAGTATTTT. This sequence encodes CSVERRGSTDTQYF.

This clonotype was seen at least ten times. V is TRBV7-2 and J is TRBJ1-2; 8 bases align to TRBD1. V trimming: 1 base; J trimming: 7 bases; junction bases outside the gene matches: 14. The CDR3 totals 17 residues. Germline-derived CDR1 and CDR2 are SGHTA and FQGNSA. CDR3 residues: CASSLGPGGQRFLGYTF. The CDR3 DNA is TGTGCCAGCAGCTTAGGGCCAGGGGGCCAACGGTTCCTTGGCTACACCTTC. Filled out from reference TRBV7-2 and TRBJ1-2, the complete variable domain reads GAGVSQSPSNKVTEKGKDVELRCDPISGHTALYWYRQSLGQGLEFLIYFQGNSAPDKSGLPSDRFSAERTGGSVSTLTIQRTQQEDSAVYLCASSLGPGGQRFLGYTFGSGTRLTVV.

This clonotype showed up many times. The genes are TRBV7-3 and TRBJ2-2; D may be TRBD2 (7 bases). Trimming removed 2 bases at V and 4 bases at J, with 11 bases between. The CDR3 extends over 15 amino acids. Per the germline V gene, CDR1 is SGHTA and CDR2 is FQGTGA. CDR3 sequence: CASSLAGEGTGELFF. CDR3 DNA: TGTGCCAGCAGCTTAGCAGGGGAGGGCACCGGGGAGCTGTTTTTT.